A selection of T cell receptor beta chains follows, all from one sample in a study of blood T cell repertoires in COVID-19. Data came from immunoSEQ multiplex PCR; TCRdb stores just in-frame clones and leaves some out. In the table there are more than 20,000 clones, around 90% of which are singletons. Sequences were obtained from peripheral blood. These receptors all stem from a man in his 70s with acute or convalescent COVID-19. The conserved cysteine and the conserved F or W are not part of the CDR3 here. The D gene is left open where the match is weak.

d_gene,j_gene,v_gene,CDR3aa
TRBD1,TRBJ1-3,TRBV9,ASSAGQGFSGNTIY
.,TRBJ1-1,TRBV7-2,ASSLAGRNTEAF
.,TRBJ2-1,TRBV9,ASSVAQGSYNEQF
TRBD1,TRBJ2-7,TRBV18,ASSLGQEWDEQY
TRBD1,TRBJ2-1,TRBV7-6,ASSLTGTGGHNEQF
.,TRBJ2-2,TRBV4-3,ASSQVLTGELF
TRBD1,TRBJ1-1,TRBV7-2,ASSTRDRSTEAF
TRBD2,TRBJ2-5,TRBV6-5,ASSKRGWETQY
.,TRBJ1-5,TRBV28,ASSETAGSRDQPQH
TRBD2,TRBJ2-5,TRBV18,ASSPGTIQETQY
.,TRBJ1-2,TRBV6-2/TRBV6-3,ASSQFRGEYGYT
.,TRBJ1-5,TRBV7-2,ASSLAGTEINQPQH
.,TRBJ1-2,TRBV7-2,ASSVNRVSNYGYT
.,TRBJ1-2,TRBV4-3,ASSNINPSDDGYT
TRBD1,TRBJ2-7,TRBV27,ASSLTGTGGGEQY
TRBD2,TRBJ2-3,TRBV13,ASSFIRGGSADTQY
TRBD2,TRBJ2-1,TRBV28,ASSSLSGSSYNEQF